The 26 T cell receptor beta chains in this list originate from one sample, sequenced in a study of spatial heterogeneity in lung cancer. Sample time point: sample taken at primary tumor resection. No cells were sorted before sequencing. The whole RNA sequenced was extracted from tumor, nontumor lung or frozen PBMC. TCRdb re-analysed the 5' RACE reads in MiXCR, keeping a single row per CDR3 protein. This sample has tens of thousands of distinct CDR3 sequences, with 6% to 9% found just once. The sample was PBMCs, taken at surgery. Receptors were obtained from a female donor with early-stage non-small cell lung cancer.

This clonotype was recorded a few times. The rearrangement uses TRBV7-9 and TRBJ2-3; no clear D. Per germline, CDR1 SEHNR and CDR2 FQNEAQ (reference sequence). V lost 5 bases to trimming and J lost 6 bases, with 18 bases between them. The CDR3 contains 15 residues. The CDR3 coding sequence is TGTGCCAGCAGCCCCTGGTTGAGGAAGGTGGATACGCAGTATTTT. Translation: CASSPWLRKVDTQYF.

This clonotype was picked up many times. The chain uses TRBV25-1 and TRBJ2-4; D unclear. The V gene's germline CDR1 is MGHDK and CDR2 SYGVNS. The CDR3 loop spans 15 amino acids. V dropped 6 bases and J dropped 0 bases, with 12 bases sitting between them. For the CDR3, the DNA is TGTGCCAGCAGGGCCGACCTTGGAGCCAAAAACATTCAGTACTTC. Protein sequence: CASRADLGAKNIQYF. Variable domain in full (rest from reference TRBV25-1 and TRBJ2-4): EADIYQTPRYLVIGTGKKITLECSQTMGHDKMYWYQQDPGMELHLIHYSYGVNSTEKGDLSSESTVSRIRTEHFPLTLESARPSHTSQYLCASRADLGAKNIQYFGAGTRLSVL.

Note on this clonotype: With a much larger clone just one base away, this may be a read error. CDR3 nucleotides: TGCAGTGCTAGAGAAGGTAGCGGGATCTATGGCTACACCTTC. This encodes CSAREGSGIYGYTF. The chain recombines TRBV20-1 with TRBJ1-2; the D is unclear. In germline, CDR1 is DFQATT, CDR2 SNEGSKA (reference sequence). The V end was cut by 0 bases, the J end by 4 bases, with 12 bases between. The CDR3 extends over 14 amino acids.

The table lists this clonotype with a few counts. The chain joins TRBV28 to TRBJ1-5; D might be TRBD1 (5 bases). The germline CDR1 and CDR2 sequences are MDHEN and SYDVKM. The CDR3 has 15 residues. V was cut by 5 bases and J by 5 bases, with 16 bases left in between. The CDR3 DNA follows: TGTGCCAGCAGTGACGGGACTCCCATTCATCAGCCCCAGCATTTT. It is translated as CASSDGTPIHQPQHF. Full variable domain (outside the CDR3, taken from reference TRBV28 and TRBJ1-5): DVKVTQSSRYLVKRTGEKVFLECVQDMDHENMFWYRQDPGLGLRLIYFSYDVKMKEKGDIPEGYSVSREKKERFSLILESASTNQTSMYLCASSDGTPIHQPQHFGDGTRLSIL.

This clonotype was seen only a few times. The V and J genes are TRBV2 and TRBJ1-6; the match to TRBD1 covers 8 bases. Germline CDR1 reads SNHLY; CDR2 reads FYNNEI. The junction had 8 bases not matched to a gene; V was cut back by 4 bases and J by 0 bases. The CDR3 spans 18 residues. The CDR3 is CASSVTGEAGSYNSPLHF. The CDR3 DNA follows: TGTGCCAGCAGTGTGACAGGGGAAGCTGGCTCCTATAATTCACCCCTCCACTTT.

This clonotype was recorded many times. This chain uses TRBV2 with TRBJ2-2, with 8 positions matching TRBD1. J lost 8 bases, V lost 0 bases, and 20 bases had no gene match. The CDR3 sequence is 20 residues long. The V gene's germline CDR1 is SNHLY and CDR2 FYNNEI. This CDR3 reads CASSEAARTGSSLGRGELFF. The CDR3 DNA reads as TGTGCCAGCAGTGAAGCGGCCAGGACAGGGAGTAGCCTCGGCCGGGGGGAGCTGTTTTTT.

This clonotype was observed at least ten times. This sequence joins TRBV28 and TRBJ1-6, with 7 bases fitting TRBD1. V gave up 9 bases and J gave up 7 bases; unmatched junction bases: 3. The CDR3 covers 12 residues. The germline CDR1 and CDR2 sequences are MDHEN and SYDVKM. Here the CDR3 reads CASAGGNSPLHF. The CDR3 nucleotides are TGTGCCAGTGCAGGGGGGAATTCACCCCTCCACTTT.

This clonotype was seen many times. The V call is TRBV19, the J call TRBJ1-1; D might be TRBD1 (5 bases). The CDR3 is 14 amino acids. Per the germline V gene, CDR1 is LNHDA and CDR2 is SQIVND (reference sequence). Trimming left V 7 bases short and J 1 base short, with 13 bases between. CDR3: CASNLGGTNTEAFF. The CDR3 coding sequence is TGTGCCAGTAATCTCGGGGGGACGAACACTGAAGCTTTCTTT.

The chain is built from TRBV3-1 and TRBJ2-1, with 13 bases fitting TRBD2. Germline V gene sequence: CDR1 LGHDT, CDR2 YNNKEL (reference sequence). This CDR3 is built from 14 residues. V lost 5 bases, J lost 7 bases, and 2 bases stayed unmatched. This chain's CDR3 is CASSGTSGVNEQFF. DNA of the CDR3: TGTGCCAGCAGCGGGACTAGCGGGGTTAATGAGCAGTTCTTC.

This clonotype was observed a handful of times. This chain uses TRBV2 with TRBJ2-3; D remains unclear. Germline CDR1 is SNHLY and CDR2 is FYNNEI. CDR3 size: 12 residues. V gave up 8 bases and J gave up 2 bases, with 8 bases separating them. DNA of the CDR3: TGTGCCAGCGCCTTCTACACAGATACGCAGTATTTT. Translation: CASAFYTDTQYF. The full variable domain, completed using reference TRBV2 and TRBJ2-3, is EPEVTQTPSHQVTQMGQEVILRCVPISNHLYFYWYRQILGQKVEFLVSFYNNEISEKSEIFDDQFSVERPDGSNFTLKIRSTKLEDSAMYFCASAFYTDTQYFGPGTRLTVL.

The rearrangement links TRBV3-1 to TRBJ1-2; 9 bases are a match to TRBD1. V lost 0 bases, J lost 4 bases, and 3 bases stayed unmatched. The CDR3 is 15 residues long. Germline V lookup: CDR1 LGHDT, CDR2 YNNKEL (reference sequence). The CDR3, as DNA: TGTGCCAGCAGCCAAGAACCGGACAGGGGCTATGGCTACACCTTC. This gives the protein CASSQEPDRGYGYTF.

The chain joins TRBV7-8 to TRBJ2-2; 9 bases map to TRBD2. The CDR3 totals 15 residues. Germline V gives CDR1 SGHVS, CDR2 FQNEAQ. Germline trimming cut 5 bases from V and 1 base from J; bases unmatched to any gene: 2. The CDR3, as DNA: TGTGCCAGCAGCCCACTAGCGGGGAACACCGGGGAGCTGTTTTTT. This sequence encodes CASSPLAGNTGELFF.

The chain uses TRBV6-2 or TRBV6-3 and TRBJ2-2; 8 bases match TRBD1. CDR1 is MNHEY, CDR2 SVGEGT, per germline. This CDR3 is 16 amino acids long. The J segment lost 2 bases and the V segment lost 6 bases, leaving 8 bases of the junction unmatched. The chain's CDR3 is CASRQTGQANTGELFF. CDR3 DNA: TGTGCCAGCAGGCAGACGGGACAGGCTAACACCGGGGAGCTGTTTTTT.

This clonotype was counted at least ten times. The chain joins TRBV7-9 to TRBJ1-4; 7 positions agree with TRBD1. CDR1 is SEHNR and CDR2 is FQNEAQ in the germline V gene (reference sequence). The CDR3 totals 16 residues. The trim removed 3 bases at V and 7 bases at J, leaving 11 bases unmatched. The CDR3 is CASSFQGVGISEKLFF. CDR3 nucleotides: TGTGCCAGCAGCTTCCAGGGGGTCGGGATTAGTGAAAAACTGTTTTTT. Full variable domain (remainder filled in from reference TRBV7-9 and TRBJ1-4): DTGVSQNPRHKITKRGQNVTFRCDPISEHNRLYWYRQTLGQGPEFLTYFQNEAQLEKSRLLSDRFSAERPKGSFSTLEIQRTEQGDSAMYLCASSFQGVGISEKLFFGSGTQLSVL.

V and J are TRBV7-6 and TRBJ2-1; TRBD2 is a possible D gene (6 bases). Germline-derived CDR1 and CDR2 are SGHVS and FNYEAQ. With 5 bases removed from V and 1 base from J, the gap between germline ends came to 15 bases. The CDR3 length is 16 residues. In DNA, the CDR3 is TGTGCCAGCAGCCCTATCTTAGCGGTTTCCTACAATGAGCAGTTCTTC. This translates into CASSPILAVSYNEQFF.

The sample holds many counts of this clonotype. V usage is TRBV28 and J usage is TRBJ2-2; D might be TRBD2 (7 bases). Germline V gene data show CDR1 as MDHEN and CDR2 as SYDVKM. CDR3 length equals 15 residues. Between the trimmed V and J ends, which lost 3 bases and 4 bases, there was a span of 12 bases. This chain's CDR3 is CASSLWRGGTGELFF. In nucleotides, the CDR3 is TGTGCCAGCAGTTTGTGGAGGGGGGGCACCGGGGAGCTGTTTTTT.

This chain joins TRBV7-4 and TRBJ2-1; TRBD2 agrees at 11 bases. CDR1 is SGHVT, CDR2 SQSDAQ, per germline. V lost 5 bases, J lost 6 bases, and 9 bases stayed unmatched. This CDR3 spans 16 amino acids. This CDR3 reads CASSPYGTSGTNEQFF. The CDR3 coding sequence is TGTGCCAGCAGCCCATACGGGACTAGCGGAACCAATGAGCAGTTCTTC.

The CDR3 DNA follows: TGTGCCAGCAGCTTAGAGATTTCACCCCTCCACTTT. This sequence encodes CASSLEISPLHF. The rearrangement uses TRBV7-2 and TRBJ1-6; D unclear. The CDR3 length is 12 residues. With 1 base removed from V and 9 bases from J, the gap between germline ends came to 4 bases. Germline loops: CDR1 SGHTA, CDR2 FQGNSA.

This clonotype was seen a handful of times. This rearrangement joins TRBV6-5 to TRBJ2-3; 7 bases match TRBD2. J lost 2 bases, V lost 6 bases, and 14 bases had no gene match. Germline V gene data show CDR1 as MNHEY and CDR2 as SVGAGI. This CDR3 contains 17 residues. DNA for the CDR3: TGTGCCAGCAGCCCCGGATGGGGGAGGGGTTCCACAGATACGCAGTATTTT. Protein sequence: CASSPGWGRGSTDTQYF.

There are a few counts of this clonotype. The chain couples TRBV24-1 to TRBJ2-3; 9 nucleotides align to TRBD1. Trimming took 2 bases from V and 2 from J; bases not matched to a gene: 4. This CDR3 has 16 residues. CDR1 KGHDR and CDR2 SFDVKD come from the germline V gene. CDR3 nucleotides: TGTGCCACCAGTGATTCCACAGGGGGCCTCACAGATACGCAGTATTTT. This encodes CATSDSTGGLTDTQYF.

The sample holds many counts of this clonotype. J is TRBJ2-3 and V is TRBV7-8; D is ambiguous. The V end was cut by 3 bases, the J end by 5 bases, with 6 bases between. This CDR3 contains 12 residues. Germline V gene data show CDR1 as SGHVS and CDR2 as FQNEAQ. The DNA of the CDR3 is TGTGCCAGCAGCTTCGCAGGAGATACGCAGTATTTT. Residues: CASSFAGDTQYF. Combining the CDR3 with reference TRBV7-8 and TRBJ2-3 gives the whole variable domain GAGVSQSPRYKVAKRGQDVALRCDPISGHVSLFWYQQALGQGPEFLTYFQNEAQLDKSGLPSDRFFAERPEGSVSTLKIQRTQQEDSAVYLCASSFAGDTQYFGPGTRLTVL.

The sample holds many counts of this clonotype. V and J are TRBV28 and TRBJ1-4, with D possibly matching TRBD1 (5 bases). CDR1 is MDHEN, CDR2 SYDVKM, per germline. The CDR3 runs 14 residues. Trimming left V 7 bases short and J 5 bases short, with 14 bases between. The CDR3 reads CASTPLGENEKLFF. The CDR3 nucleotides are TGTGCCAGCACTCCTTTGGGGGAAAATGAAAAACTGTTTTTT.

In this sample, this clonotype turned up many times. Here the CDR3 DNA reads TGTGCCAGCAGCGTAGCCGGGAAAGAGACCCAGTACTTC. Protein product: CASSVAGKETQYF. J is TRBJ2-5 and V is TRBV9, with TRBD2 as a possible D gene (5 bases). The ends were cut back, 0 bases at V and 3 bases at J, with 6 bases in the middle. Per germline, CDR1 SGDLS and CDR2 YYNGEE. CDR3 length equals 13 residues.

Concerning this clonotype: Just one base apart from a much larger clone, this may be a read error. The CDR3 DNA sequence: TGTGCCAGCAGTTCCAGAGATACGCAGTATTTT. This translates into CASSSRDTQYF. V gene TRBV12-3 or TRBV12-4 combines with J gene TRBJ2-3; D remains unclear. Between the trimmed V and J ends, which lost 4 bases and 5 bases, there was a span of 4 bases. This CDR3 is 11 amino acids long.

This clonotype came up many times. The chain recombines TRBV28 with TRBJ2-3; D unclear. CDR1 and CDR2 (germline): MDHEN, SYDVKM. This CDR3 has 16 residues. V was clipped by 2 bases and J by 1 base, with 13 bases between them. The CDR3 sequence: CASSLPVPGGTDTQYF. CDR3 in DNA: TGTGCCAGCAGTTTACCCGTCCCGGGTGGCACAGATACGCAGTATTTT.

This sequence joins TRBV6-2 or TRBV6-3 and TRBJ2-1; D is perhaps TRBD1 (6 bases). Germline CDR1 reads MNHEY; CDR2 reads SVGEGT. V gave up 4 bases and J gave up 14 bases, with 15 bases separating them. CDR3 length: 12 amino acids. The DNA of the CDR3 is TGTGCCAGCAGTTTACAGGGCCTGGGGGAGTTCTTC. Its translation: CASSLQGLGEFF.